The 16 T cell receptor beta chains listed next were all sequenced from one sample in a study of preoperative IRX-2 immunotherapy in early breast cancer (dated by TCRdb to the late 2010s). The receptor library was made with the immunoSEQ multiplex PCR assay. Imported from immuneACCESS, the table was reduced by TCRdb to in-frame sequences with V and J called. These copies leave out some clones; in studies compared against another copy, an unresolved V gene accounts for under half, and the cause of the remainder is not known. Counted in this sample were about 98,000 clones; roughly 85% of them appeared once. The ten largest make up around 2.1% of the sample. This specimen's treatment or condition label, per the study, means: preoperative locoregional IRX-2 cytokine immunotherapy. The specimen was tumor tissue, collected after IRX-2 immunotherapy. These receptors were collected from a human donor with breast cancer.

The chain combines TRBV11-3 with TRBJ2-7, with D possibly being TRBD1 (6 bases). V gave up 5 bases and J gave up 0 bases, with 14 bases separating them. CDR3 length equals 15 residues. CDR1 is SGHNT, CDR2 YENEEA, per germline. The CDR3 protein is CASSPSRGTSYEQYF. Written as DNA, the CDR3 is TGTGCCAGCAGCCCCAGCAGGGGTACCTCCTACGAGCAGTACTTC. Filled out from reference TRBV11-3 and TRBJ2-7, the complete variable domain reads EAGVVQSPRYKIIEKKQPVAFWCNPISGHNTLYWYLQNLGQGPELLIRYENEEAVDDSQLPKDRFSAERLKGVDSTLKIQPAELGDSAVYLCASSPSRGTSYEQYFGPGTRLTVT.

This chain links TRBV29-1 with TRBJ1-2; no clear D gene. V was pared by 3 bases and J by 8 bases, with 16 bases between. This CDR3 spans 13 amino acids. CDR1 is SQVTM, CDR2 ANQGSEA, per germline. The CDR3 DNA reads TGCAGCGTTGAGTCGCCGGGGATTAGCGGCTACACCTTC. Translation gives CSVESPGISGYTF.

The rearrangement uses TRBV5-1 and TRBJ2-7, with 9 nucleotides matching TRBD1. Trimming removed 0 bases from V and 3 bases from J; junction bases left unmatched: 7. This CDR3 spans 16 amino acids. The V gene's germline CDR1 is SGHRS and CDR2 YFSETQ. The CDR3, as DNA: TGCGCCAGCAGCTTGGCGGGACAGGGTATGGGCTACGAGCAGTACTTC. This gives the protein CASSLAGQGMGYEQYF. Full variable domain (rest looked up from reference TRBV5-1 and TRBJ2-7): KAGVTQTPRYLIKTRGQQVTLSCSPISGHRSVSWYQQTPGQGLQFLFEYFSETQRNKGNFPGRFSGRQFSNSRSEMNVSTLELGDSALYLCASSLAGQGMGYEQYFGPGTRLTVT.

V gene TRBV19 combines with J gene TRBJ1-5; possible D gene TRBD1, 5 bases. This CDR3 is 16 amino acids long. V lost 5 bases to trimming and J lost 7 bases, with 21 bases between them. Germline V gene data show CDR1 as LNHDA and CDR2 as SQIVND (reference sequence). The CDR3 DNA follows: TGTGCCAGTAGTTCCTTCTATGAGGGGTACAGCCAGCCCCAGCATTTT. As protein: CASSSFYEGYSQPQHF. Full variable domain (missing parts from reference TRBV19 and TRBJ1-5): DGGITQSPKYLFRKEGQNVTLSCEQNLNHDAMYWYRQDPGQGLRLIYYSQIVNDFQKGDIAEGYSVSREKKESFPLTVTSAQKNPTAFYLCASSSFYEGYSQPQHFGDGTRLSIL.

V and J are TRBV28 and TRBJ2-3; no clear D gene. The germline CDR1 and CDR2 sequences are MDHEN and SYDVKM. CDR3 size: 15 residues. The V and J ends lost 6 bases and 4 bases respectively, with 17 bases between them. DNA for the CDR3: TGTGCCAGCAGCGGTGGGCATGCATGGGCAGATACGCAGTATTTT. Protein: CASSGGHAWADTQYF.

The chain has TRBV28 and TRBJ2-7, with 8 bases that match TRBD1. With 7 bases clipped from V and 3 bases from J, the junction kept 11 bases outside the gene matches. This CDR3 has 15 amino acids. Germline CDR1 reads MDHEN; CDR2 reads SYDVKM. The CDR3 loop reads CASIPRGHLYYEQYF. CDR3 sequence (DNA): TGTGCCAGCATCCCCAGGGGGCACCTTTACTACGAGCAGTACTTC.

The gene calls are TRBV5-1 and TRBJ2-5; TRBD2 matches 12 bases. Germline V gene sequence: CDR1 SGHRS, CDR2 YFSETQ. This CDR3 contains 14 residues. V lost 6 bases to trimming and J lost 5 bases; unmatched junction nucleotides: 5. CDR3 sequence reads: CASKLAGGAETQYF. In DNA form, the CDR3 reads TGCGCCAGCAAACTAGCGGGGGGTGCTGAGACCCAGTACTTC.

This rearrangement joins TRBV11-1 to TRBJ1-5, with D unresolved. Trimming took off 3 bases at V and 4 bases at J, with 10 bases between the two ends. The length of the CDR3 is 14 residues. The germline V gene has CDR1 SGHAT and CDR2 FQDESV (reference sequence). As DNA, the CDR3 is TGTGCCAGCAGCTTGCTAAAGGGTAATCAGCCCCAGCATTTT. Translation: CASSLLKGNQPQHF.

This chain joins TRBV19 and TRBJ2-5; D ambiguous. Germline V CDR1 and CDR2: LNHDA, SQIVND (reference sequence). The ends were cut back, 6 bases at V and 1 base at J, with 9 bases in the middle. The CDR3 runs to 13 residues. The DNA of the CDR3 is TGTGCCAGTAGCCCCATGCTCCAAGAGACCCAGTACTTC. It specifies CASSPMLQETQYF.

This clone was observed a few times. The rearrangement links TRBV6-8 to TRBJ1-3; TRBD1 might be the D (6 bases). CDR3 size: 15 residues. Trimming shortened V by 6 bases and J by 3 bases, and 15 bases separated the two germline ends. From germline, CDR1 is MNHGY and CDR2 SAAAGT. For the CDR3, the DNA is TGTGCCAGCAGGAGGGGGGCATCTATTGGAAACACCATATATTTT. Translating gives CASRRGASIGNTIYF.

The chain carries TRBV1 and TRBJ1-1; the D call TRBD1 from the table was never checked on the DNA. TRBV1 represents a pseudogene. There are 13 residues in the CDR3. CDR3 sequence reads: CASSKGPGQSTFF. CDR3 DNA: TGCGCCAGCAGCAAGGGGCCCGGACAGTCGACTTTCTTT.

V gene TRBV10-1 combines with J gene TRBJ1-4, with D unclear. The CDR3 extends over 13 amino acids. Germline V gene lookup returns CDR1 WNHNN and CDR2 SYGVQD (reference sequence). Trimming removed 10 bases at V and 4 bases at J, with 13 bases between. The CDR3 protein is CATKAGFNEKLFF. CDR3 nucleotides: TGCGCCACCAAAGCAGGATTTAATGAAAAACTGTTTTTT.

The chain employs TRBV19 and TRBJ2-1; no definite D call. CDR1 is LNHDA, CDR2 SQIVND, per germline (reference sequence). Trimming stripped 6 bases from V and 7 bases from J, with 13 bases between. The CDR3 loop spans 13 amino acids. CDR3 protein: CASSTRLGNEQFF. The CDR3 nucleotides are TGTGCCAGTAGCACTCGCTTGGGGAATGAGCAGTTCTTC.

This chain connects TRBV7-6 to TRBJ2-1, with 9 positions matching TRBD1. CDR3 length: 16 residues. The germline gives CDR1 SGHVS, CDR2 FNYEAQ. Germline trimming cut 6 bases from V and 7 bases from J; bases unmatched to any gene: 13. CDR3 coding DNA: TGTGCCAGCAGTGTTACGTCCGGGACAGGGAGTAATGAGCAGTTCTTC. It encodes CASSVTSGTGSNEQFF.

This clone showed up just a few times. The V gene is TRBV5-1, the J gene TRBJ1-5, with D hard to call. Trimming left V 0 bases short and J 2 bases short, with 12 bases between. The CDR3 runs to 16 residues. Germline V gene data show CDR1 as SGHRS and CDR2 as YFSETQ. For the CDR3, the DNA is TGCGCCAGCAGCTTGGGTGTAGGCGCGGGCAATCAGCCCCAGCATTTT. Amino acid sequence: CASSLGVGAGNQPQHF.

The chain uses TRBV5-1 and TRBJ1-2; 10 nucleotides line up with TRBD1. CDR3 length: 16 residues. The germline V gene has CDR1 SGHRS and CDR2 YFSETQ. V dropped 4 bases and J dropped 8; count of bases not matched to a gene: 14. CDR3 sequence (DNA): TGCGCCAGCAGCCCCTCGACAGGGGGCCCAAATTGGGGCTACACCTTC. This sequence encodes CASSPSTGGPNWGYTF.